This T cell receptor beta chain was sequenced in a study of vaccination and CD4 T cells after COVID-19. Study at large: Ranging from 14 to 241, the interval between dose two and post-vaccine sampling had a median of approximately 67 days. The peptides that stimulated the cells were overlapping spike peptides from SARS-CoV-2, HCoV-NL63, HCoV-OC43 and HCoV-229E. Points from the study as a whole: SARS-CoV-2-reactive clonotypes showed a nonsignificant median rise from approximately 21 to 40. The study found that a median around 86% of reactive clones in convalescent patients appeared only post-vaccination.

Cultured CD4+ T-cell DNA underwent Oncomine TCR Beta short-read sequencing. TCRdb re-analysed the PCR reads in MiXCR, keeping a single row per CDR3 protein. In the table there are about 13,000 distinct CDR3 sequences, less than 60% of which are singletons. The V and J ends lost 2 bases and 2 bases respectively, with 4 bases between them. This CDR3 comprises 12 residues. The V gene's germline CDR1 is DFQATT and CDR2 SNEGSKA (reference sequence). Treatment denoted: roughly ten-day PBMC culture with coronavirus spike peptide pools or control peptides (ViraFEST assay). In regard to this clonotype: Its target is not known.

Sequenced: CD4+ T cells from blood, cultured in vitro. J is TRBJ2-4 and V is TRBV20-1, with D unclear. The clonotype originates from a human donor who had recovered from COVID-19. The CDR3 DNA reads TGCAGTGCTAGACTCACCAAAAACATTCAGTACTTC. Its translation: CSARLTKNIQYF.